These 27 T cell receptor beta chains came from one sample sequenced in a study of T cell repertoires in cytomegalovirus infection. No antigen is known for these receptors. One entry per CDR3 protein results from TCRdb running MiXCR on the reads. The sample lists about 110,000 distinct CDR3 sequences; over 40% were seen once. The material sequenced was CD8+ T cells from cultured PBMCs, taken from culture after CMV antigen stimulation. The receptors were gathered from a human donor in good health (CMV status not recorded). Some clones in this sample may be carry-over from other donors' samples.

The rearrangement joins TRBV7-8 to TRBJ1-1; D is ambiguous. This CDR3 has 11 residues. Trimming left V 5 bases short and J 4 bases short, with 5 bases between. Germline values: CDR1 SGHVS, CDR2 FQNEAQ. The CDR3 region is CASSPGTEAFF. The CDR3 DNA reads TGTGCCAGCAGCCCCGGCACTGAAGCTTTCTTT.

With regard to this clonotype: This sequence may be a read error, since a much larger clone differs from it by one base. This chain uses TRBV7-2 with TRBJ2-1, with D perhaps TRBD2 (5 bases). Per the germline V gene, CDR1 is SGHTA and CDR2 is FQGNSA. The CDR3 loop spans 16 amino acids. The CDR3 protein is CASSFRSGVSYNVQFF. CDR3 nucleotides: TGTGCCAGCAGCTTCCGCAGCGGAGTCTCCTACAATGTGCAGTTCTTC.

V gene TRBV12-3 or TRBV12-4 combines with J gene TRBJ2-5; 8 bases are shared with TRBD1. After removal of 6 bases from V and 2 bases from J, the junction contained 5 bases not matched to a gene. The CDR3 contains 14 residues. CDR3 in amino acids: CASSHYRGQETQYF. The CDR3 nucleotides read TGTGCCAGCAGCCACTACAGGGGGCAAGAGACCCAGTACTTC.

V is TRBV19 and J is TRBJ2-7, with a possible D match to TRBD1 (6 bases). V dropped 6 bases and J dropped 1 base, with 16 bases sitting between them. CDR3 length equals 15 residues. Germline-derived CDR1 and CDR2 are LNHDA and SQIVND (reference sequence). The CDR3 region is CASSATDGTSYEQYF. DNA for the CDR3: TGTGCCAGTAGCGCGACTGACGGGACATCCTACGAGCAGTACTTC.

The chain uses TRBV7-8 and TRBJ2-1; D gene unclear. CDR1 and CDR2 from the germline V gene are SGHVS and FQNEAQ. V was clipped by 0 bases and J by 5 bases, with 11 bases between them. The CDR3 length is 15 residues. The CDR3 reads CASSLALGVDNEQFF. The CDR3 bases are TGTGCCAGCAGCTTAGCGCTTGGGGTCGACAATGAGCAGTTCTTC.

There are many counts of this clonotype. This chain connects TRBV6-1 to TRBJ2-1; TRBD2 matches 9 bases. V dropped 5 bases and J dropped 4; count of bases not matched to a gene: 6. This CDR3 has 15 residues. From germline, CDR1 is MNHNS and CDR2 SASEGT. CDR3 sequence reads: CASSSSGEIYNEQFF. DNA of the CDR3: TGTGCCAGCAGTTCTAGCGGGGAAATATACAATGAGCAGTTCTTC.

V and J are TRBV20-1 and TRBJ1-2; 11 nucleotides line up with TRBD1. V lost 6 bases to trimming and J lost 7 bases; unmatched junction nucleotides: 10. Per germline, CDR1 DFQATT and CDR2 SNEGSKA (reference sequence). The CDR3 is made up of 14 amino acids. Here the CDR3 reads CSAVGQGALFGYTF. The CDR3 coding sequence is TGCAGTGCCGTAGGACAGGGGGCATTATTTGGCTACACCTTC.

The chain recombines TRBV27 with TRBJ2-1, with no clear D. Germline loops: CDR1 MNHEY, CDR2 SMNVEV (reference sequence). V lost 5 bases to trimming and J lost 3 bases, with 11 bases between them. The CDR3 totals 14 residues. The CDR3 coding sequence is TGTGCCAGCAGTACCCCCGACGGCTACAATGAGCAGTTCTTC. It codes for CASSTPDGYNEQFF.

This clonotype was recorded many times. V usage is TRBV7-9 and J usage is TRBJ1-4; D gene unclear. Germline V gives CDR1 SEHNR, CDR2 FQNEAQ (reference sequence). With 3 bases removed from V and 6 bases from J, the gap between germline ends came to 8 bases. This CDR3 comprises 13 residues. In nucleotides, the CDR3 is TGTGCCAGCAGCTTGGGGTGGGATGAAAAACTGTTTTTT. Its translation: CASSLGWDEKLFF.

The V gene is TRBV20-1, the J gene TRBJ1-5, with D possibly matching TRBD1 (6 bases). CDR1 is DFQATT and CDR2 is SNEGSKA in the germline V gene (reference sequence). The CDR3 is 14 amino acids. The V end lost 0 bases, the J end lost 13 bases, and 19 bases lay between the germline ends. This CDR3 is CSARDRGNRDIQHF. The CDR3 DNA follows: TGCAGTGCTAGAGACCGAGGTAACCGGGACATACAGCATTTT.

The V gene is TRBV11-1, the J gene TRBJ2-1; D gene ambiguous. The CDR3 runs to 15 residues. Looked up from germline, CDR1 is SGHAT and CDR2 is FQDESV (reference sequence). The V gene lost 5 bases and the J gene lost 0 bases, with 11 bases spanning the gap. DNA of the CDR3: TGTGCCAGCAGCCCCTCTGCGAGCTCCTACAATGAGCAGTTCTTC. Its protein product is CASSPSASSYNEQFF.

The chain joins TRBV12-3 or TRBV12-4 to TRBJ1-2; D might be TRBD1 (5 bases). This CDR3 is built from 15 residues. Trimming shortened V by 6 bases and J by 0 bases, and 14 bases separated the two germline ends. The CDR3 region is CASRTSGDPNYGYTF. The CDR3 region has the DNA TGTGCCAGCAGGACTTCGGGGGACCCTAACTATGGCTACACCTTC.

This rearrangement joins TRBV7-6 to TRBJ2-7; 7 nucleotides line up with TRBD1. The CDR3 totals 18 residues. Germline CDR1 is SGHVS and CDR2 is FNYEAQ. J gave up 1 base and V 0 bases, and 12 bases lay outside the gene matches. CDR3 amino acids: CASSLAWDSTRLSYEQYF. For the CDR3, the DNA is TGTGCCAGCAGCTTAGCGTGGGACAGTACTCGCCTTTCCTACGAGCAGTACTTC.

This chain uses TRBV12-3 or TRBV12-4 with TRBJ1-5; maybe TRBD1 (5 bases). The V gene lost 6 bases and the J gene lost 3 bases, with 12 bases spanning the gap. The CDR3 spans 14 residues. The CDR3 spells CASRETGPNQPQHF. DNA for the CDR3: TGTGCCAGCAGGGAAACAGGTCCCAATCAGCCCCAGCATTTT.

The sample holds many counts of this clonotype. The J gene is TRBJ1-1, the V gene TRBV6-5; D remains ambiguous. V was trimmed by 0 bases and J by 0 bases, leaving 8 bases between them. Germline CDR1 MNHEY, CDR2 SVGAGI. The CDR3 extends over 15 amino acids. CDR3: CASSYSASLNTEAFF. DNA of the CDR3: TGTGCCAGCAGTTACTCCGCCAGCCTGAACACTGAAGCTTTCTTT.

The chain couples TRBV6-8 to TRBJ1-1; a possible D gene is TRBD1 (6 bases). CDR1 is MNHGY and CDR2 is SAAAGT in the germline V gene. V was shortened by 2 bases and J by 0 bases, with 10 bases between the two germline ends. CDR3 length equals 15 residues. CDR3 residues: CASSYDRKVNTEAFF. The CDR3 DNA follows: TGTGCCAGCAGTTACGACAGGAAGGTGAACACTGAAGCTTTCTTT.

This clonotype was counted at least ten times. Here the CDR3 DNA reads TGTGCCAGTAGTATTACCCCGATGGCCTATGGCTACACCTTC. Its translation: CASSITPMAYGYTF. The chain couples TRBV19 to TRBJ1-2; no definite D call. Between the trimmed V and J ends, which lost 3 bases and 4 bases, there was a span of 12 bases. The CDR3 is made up of 14 amino acids. Germline CDR1 reads LNHDA; CDR2 reads SQIVND (reference sequence).

The V and J genes are TRBV4-3 and TRBJ2-2; D might be TRBD2 (5 bases). This CDR3 contains 14 residues. Germline V gene lookup returns CDR1 LGHNA and CDR2 YSLEER. Trimming pared 1 base from V and 6 bases from J, leaving 9 bases between. CDR3 bases: TGCGCCAGCAGCCAAGGAGGAGGTGCCGGGGAGCTGTTTTTT. It specifies CASSQGGGAGELFF.

V usage is TRBV12-3 or TRBV12-4 and J usage is TRBJ1-3; no clear D. The CDR3 spans 14 residues. With 3 bases removed from V and 0 bases from J, the gap between germline ends came to 6 bases. This CDR3 reads CASSLTNSGNTIYF. Here the CDR3 DNA reads TGTGCCAGCAGTTTGACAAACTCTGGAAACACCATATATTTT.

Ten or more counts support this clonotype. V is TRBV6-2 or TRBV6-3 and J is TRBJ2-1; TRBD1 matches 10 bases. CDR3 length: 13 residues. V dropped 6 bases and J dropped 6; count of bases not matched to a gene: 2. Germline V gives CDR1 MNHEY, CDR2 SVGEGT. The CDR3: CASRGQGFNEQFF. CDR3 nucleotide sequence: TGTGCCAGCAGGGGACAGGGGTTCAATGAGCAGTTCTTC.

CDR3 nucleotide sequence: TGTGCCAGCAGTGATCAGGACAGGTCCTACGAGCAGTACTTC. Protein sequence: CASSDQDRSYEQYF. This rearrangement joins TRBV2 to TRBJ2-7; TRBD1 aligns across 7 bases. The length of the CDR3 is 14 residues. Germline assignment: CDR1 SNHLY and CDR2 FYNNEI. V lost 3 bases and J lost 1; bases outside the gene matches: 3. Variable domain in full (rest from reference TRBV2 and TRBJ2-7): EPEVTQTPSHQVTQMGQEVILRCVPISNHLYFYWYRQILGQKVEFLVSFYNNEISEKSEIFDDQFSVERPDGSNFTLKIRSTKLEDSAMYFCASSDQDRSYEQYFGPGTRLTVT.

This clonotype was picked up a small number of times. V gene TRBV7-8 combines with J gene TRBJ2-3, with D unclear. Trimming removed 5 bases from V and 2 bases from J, with 8 bases in between. There are 13 residues in the CDR3. Germline V gene data show CDR1 as SGHVS and CDR2 as FQNEAQ. CDR3 region: CASSQAHTDTQYF. The CDR3 DNA is TGTGCCAGCAGCCAAGCACACACAGATACGCAGTATTTT.

The rearrangement joins TRBV24-1 to TRBJ1-1, with 8 bases lining up with TRBD1. The junction had 6 bases not matched to a gene; V was cut back by 9 bases and J by 4 bases. This CDR3 is built from 13 residues. CDR1 KGHDR and CDR2 SFDVKD come from the germline V gene. In nucleotides, the CDR3 is TGTGCCACCGAAGGACAGGGCGTCACTGAAGCTTTCTTT. It specifies CATEGQGVTEAFF.

A few counts support this clonotype. The chain combines TRBV7-8 with TRBJ2-5, with no clear D. Germline V gene sequence: CDR1 SGHVS, CDR2 FQNEAQ. Trimming stripped 5 bases from V and 5 bases from J, with 3 bases between. The CDR3 loop spans 10 amino acids. DNA of the CDR3: TGTGCCAGCAGCGTGGAGACCCAGTACTTC. Protein: CASSVETQYF.

This clonotype was seen a handful of times. V gene TRBV29-1 combines with J gene TRBJ2-7; no firm D call. Germline V lookup: CDR1 SQVTM, CDR2 ANQGSEA. The CDR3 runs 11 residues. Trimming took off 6 bases at V and 4 bases at J, with 10 bases between the two ends. The CDR3 region is CSVFVKYEQYF. The CDR3 DNA reads TGCAGCGTGTTCGTGAAGTACGAGCAGTACTTC.

The V and J genes are TRBV2 and TRBJ1-2; TRBD1 aligns across 8 bases. CDR3 length equals 15 residues. Per the germline V gene, CDR1 is SNHLY and CDR2 is FYNNEI. Losses at the gene ends were 3 bases for V and 7 bases for J; bases not matched to a gene: 10. Here the CDR3 reads CASSDEQGAYSGYTF. CDR3 coding DNA: TGTGCCAGCAGTGATGAGCAGGGGGCGTACTCTGGCTACACCTTC.

CDR3 residues: CASSLAGGEQYF. The CDR3 coding sequence is TGTGCCAGCAGCTTAGCAGGAGGCGAGCAGTACTTC. The rearrangement joins TRBV11-1 to TRBJ2-7; possible D gene TRBD2, 5 bases. CDR1 is SGHAT, CDR2 FQDESV, per germline (reference sequence). V lost 0 bases, J lost 6 bases, and 6 bases lay in between. The CDR3 runs 12 residues.